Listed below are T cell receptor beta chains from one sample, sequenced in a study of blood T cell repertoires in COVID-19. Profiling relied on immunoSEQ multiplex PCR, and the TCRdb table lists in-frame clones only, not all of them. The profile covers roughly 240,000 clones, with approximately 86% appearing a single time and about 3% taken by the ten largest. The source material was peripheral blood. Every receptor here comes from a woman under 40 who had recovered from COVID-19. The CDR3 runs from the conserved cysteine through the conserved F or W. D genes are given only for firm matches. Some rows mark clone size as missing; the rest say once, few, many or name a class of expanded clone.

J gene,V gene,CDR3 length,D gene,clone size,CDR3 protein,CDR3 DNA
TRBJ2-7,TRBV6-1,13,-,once,CASSETGPGEQYF,TGTGCCAGCAGTGAAACAGGGCCGGGCGAGCAGTACTTC
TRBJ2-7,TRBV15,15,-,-,CATSRDRGPSYEQYF,TGTGCCACCAGCAGAGACAGGGGCCCCTCCTACGAGCAGTACTTC
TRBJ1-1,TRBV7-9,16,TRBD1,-,CASSLGDRGFEAEAFF,TGTGCCAGCAGCTTAGGGGACAGGGGGTTTGAGGCTGAAGCTTTCTTT
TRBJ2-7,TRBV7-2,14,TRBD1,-,CASSLGQGPMKQYF,TGTGCCAGCAGCTTGGGACAGGGCCCCATGAAGCAGTACTTC
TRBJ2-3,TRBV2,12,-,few,CASSPTGDTQYF,TGTGCCAGCAGCCCCACCGGGGATACGCAGTATTTT
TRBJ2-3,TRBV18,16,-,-,CASSPTGSPNSDTQYF,TGTGCCAGCTCACCTACAGGCTCCCCCAACTCAGATACGCAGTATTTT
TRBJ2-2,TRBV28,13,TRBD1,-,CASGDSNTGELFF,TGTGCCAGCGGGGACAGTAACACCGGGGAGCTGTTTTTT
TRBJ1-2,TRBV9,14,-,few,CASSVASRAAGYTF,TGTGCCAGCAGCGTAGCTTCGAGGGCAGCTGGCTACACCTTC
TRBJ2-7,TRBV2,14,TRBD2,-,CASSGSSGVYEQYF,TGTGCCAGCAGTGGTTCTAGCGGGGTTTACGAGCAGTACTTC
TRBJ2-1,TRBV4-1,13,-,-,CASSQGQKDEQFF,TGCGCCAGCAGCCAAGGTCAGAAAGATGAGCAGTTCTTC
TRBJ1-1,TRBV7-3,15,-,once,CASSLNSQMNTEAFF,TGTGCCAGCAGCTTAAATTCGCAGATGAACACTGAAGCTTTCTTT
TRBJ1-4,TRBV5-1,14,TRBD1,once,CASSQLGQAEKLFF,TGCGCCAGCAGCCAATTGGGACAGGCTGAAAAACTGTTTTTT
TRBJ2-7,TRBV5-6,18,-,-,CASSLVRSAGLSSYEQYF,TGTGCCAGCAGCTTGGTAAGGTCGGCAGGGCTTTCCTCCTACGAGCAGTACTTC
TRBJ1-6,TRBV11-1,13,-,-,CASSQGRNSPLHF,TGTGCCAGCAGCCAGGGGAGAAATTCACCCCTCCACTTT
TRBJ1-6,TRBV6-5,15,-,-,CASSYGSGYNSPLHF,TGTGCCAGCAGTTACGGGTCAGGCTATAATTCACCCCTCCACTTT
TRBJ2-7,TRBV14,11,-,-,CASSQAYEQYF,TGTGCCAGCAGCCAAGCATACGAGCAGTACTTC
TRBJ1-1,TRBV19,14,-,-,CASTPQGRGTEAFF,TGTGCCAGTACCCCACAGGGCCGAGGGACTGAAGCTTTCTTT
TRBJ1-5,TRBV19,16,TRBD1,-,CASTGGQGARNQPQHF,TGTGCCAGCACAGGGGGACAGGGGGCGAGGAATCAGCCCCAGCATTTT
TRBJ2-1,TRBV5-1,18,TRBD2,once,CASSRSPGTSGGDNEQFF,TGCGCCAGCAGCCGATCTCCCGGGACTAGCGGGGGGGACAATGAGCAGTTCTTC
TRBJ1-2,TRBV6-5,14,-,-,CASSLTWNRSGYTF,TGTGCCAGCAGTCTTACCTGGAACAGAAGTGGCTACACCTTC
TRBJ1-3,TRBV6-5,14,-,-,CASTRAASGNTIYF,TGTGCCAGTACTAGGGCAGCCTCTGGAAACACCATATATTTT
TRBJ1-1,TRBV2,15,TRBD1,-,CASSAGGQGGTEAFF,TGTGCCAGCAGTGCGGGGGGACAGGGCGGGACTGAAGCTTTCTTT
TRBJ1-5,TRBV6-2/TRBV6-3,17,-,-,CASSYYQGPYSNQPQHF,TGTGCCAGCAGTTACTACCAGGGGCCTTATAGCAATCAGCCCCAGCATTTT
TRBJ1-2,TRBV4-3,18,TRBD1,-,CASSQDSSGTGANYGYTF,TGCGCCAGCAGCCAAGATTCGTCCGGGACAGGGGCTAACTATGGCTACACCTTC
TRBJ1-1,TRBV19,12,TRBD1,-,CASSTRTGAAFF,TGTGCCAGTAGTACCCGGACAGGGGCCGCTTTCTTT
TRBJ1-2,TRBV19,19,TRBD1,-,CASSFPLYDRVGAHYGYTF,TGTGCCAGTAGTTTCCCACTCTACGACAGGGTAGGGGCCCACTATGGCTACACCTTC
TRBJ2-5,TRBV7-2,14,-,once,CASSLDGGQETQYF,TGTGCCAGCAGCTTAGACGGGGGTCAAGAGACCCAGTACTTC
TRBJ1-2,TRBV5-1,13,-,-,CASTARQDYGYTF,TGCGCCAGCACCGCCCGACAGGACTATGGCTACACCTTC
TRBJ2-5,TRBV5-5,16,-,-,CASTIYLSRRQETQYF,TGTGCCAGCACCATTTACTTGTCACGCAGGCAAGAGACCCAGTACTTC
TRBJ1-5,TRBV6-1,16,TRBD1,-,CASSDPAGGFTQPQHF,TGTGCCAGCAGTGACCCCGCAGGGGGTTTCACTCAGCCCCAGCATTTT
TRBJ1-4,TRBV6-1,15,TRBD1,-,CASSEEDRVREKLFF,TGTGCCAGCAGTGAAGAGGACAGGGTTAGAGAAAAACTGTTTTTT
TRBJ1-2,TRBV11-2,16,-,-,CASSLNGGDLNYGYTF,TGTGCCAGCAGCTTAAATGGGGGGGACCTGAACTATGGCTACACCTTC
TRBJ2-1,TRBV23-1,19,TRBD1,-,CASSPYRDRGRNPYNEQFF,TGCGCCAGCAGTCCCTACCGGGACAGGGGGCGAAACCCTTACAATGAGCAGTTCTTC
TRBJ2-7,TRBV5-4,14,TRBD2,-,CASSLYTSGYEQYF,TGTGCCAGCAGCTTGTATACTAGCGGATACGAGCAGTACTTC
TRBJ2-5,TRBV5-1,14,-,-,CASSPRGDGETQYF,TGCGCCAGCAGCCCGCGGGGCGATGGGGAGACCCAGTACTTC
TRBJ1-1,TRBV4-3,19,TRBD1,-,CASSQKGTGQGQTYTEAFF,TGCGCCAGCAGCCAGAAGGGAACCGGACAGGGGCAGACGTACACTGAAGCTTTCTTT
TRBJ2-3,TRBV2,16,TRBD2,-,CASSTTRGASTDTQYF,TGTGCCAGCAGTACGACGCGGGGGGCAAGCACAGATACGCAGTATTTT
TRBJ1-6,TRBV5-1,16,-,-,CASSLEGGGLNSPLHF,TGCGCCAGCAGCTTGGAGGGGGGGGGACTAAATTCACCCCTCCACTTT
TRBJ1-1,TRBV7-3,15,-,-,CASSLYSRGETEAFF,TGTGCCAGCAGCTTGTATTCCAGGGGAGAAACTGAAGCTTTCTTT
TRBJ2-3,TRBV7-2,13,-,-,CASSPNSHNTQYF,TGTGCCAGCAGCCCAAACTCCCATAATACGCAGTATTTT
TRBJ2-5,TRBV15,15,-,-,CATSGENRDQETQYF,TGTGCCACCAGCGGAGAGAACAGGGACCAAGAGACCCAGTACTTC
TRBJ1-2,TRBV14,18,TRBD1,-,CASSPNLGQADYNYGYTF,TGTGCCAGCAGCCCAAACCTCGGACAGGCTGACTACAATTATGGCTACACCTTC
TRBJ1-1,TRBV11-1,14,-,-,CASSLKRRNTEAFF,TGTGCCAGCAGCTTAAAACGGAGGAACACTGAAGCTTTCTTT
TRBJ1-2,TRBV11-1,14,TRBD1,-,CASRRTGEGYGYTF,TGTGCCAGCAGGCGTACAGGGGAAGGCTATGGCTACACCTTC
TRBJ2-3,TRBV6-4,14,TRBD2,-,CASSEGREADTQYF,TGTGCCAGCAGTGAAGGGAGGGAGGCAGATACGCAGTATTTT
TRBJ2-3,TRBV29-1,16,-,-,CSPGGGGPHRTDTQYF,TGCAGCCCCGGAGGGGGGGGCCCCCACCGCACAGATACGCAGTATTTT
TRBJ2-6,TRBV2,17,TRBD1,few,CAWTSQGAPSGANVLTF,TGTGCCTGGACATCGCAGGGGGCTCCCTCTGGGGCCAACGTCCTGACTTTC
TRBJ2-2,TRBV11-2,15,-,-,CASTPSSRNTGELFF,TGTGCCAGCACCCCGAGTTCCCGGAACACCGGGGAGCTGTTTTTT
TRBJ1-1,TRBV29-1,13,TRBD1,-,CSVNGQGSTEAFF,TGCAGCGTTAATGGACAGGGGTCCACTGAAGCTTTCTTT
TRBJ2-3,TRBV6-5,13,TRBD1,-,CASNRQGVDTQYF,TGTGCCAGCAACAGACAGGGGGTGGATACGCAGTATTTT
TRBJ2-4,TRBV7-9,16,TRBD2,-,CASSSWTSGKGNIQYF,TGTGCCAGCAGTTCCTGGACTAGCGGGAAGGGAAACATTCAGTACTTC